The clone carrying this T cell receptor beta chain was detected many times. What it recognizes is unknown. This sample is part of a study of T cells after yellow fever vaccination. The CDR3 length is 16 residues. Germline lookup yields CDR1 MNHEY and CDR2 SVGAGI. V was shortened by 0 bases and J by 0 bases, with 6 bases between the two germline ends. TCRdb processed the 5' RACE reads anew with MiXCR; each CDR3 protein has one entry. The sample consists of 60,000 to 85,000 distinct CDR3 sequences, approximately 7% of them appearing once. General observations from the study: Among all clonotypes, a small share was observed in both CD4 and CD8 compartments. A weaker secondary response peaked on day 5, the primary on day 15.

The sample here was CD8+ T cells sorted from PBMCs, taken roughly 46 days after the first yellow fever vaccination. The sequence was obtained from a man aged 18 to 30 who received the YFV17D yellow fever vaccine. The rearrangement links TRBV6-5 to TRBJ2-6; D gene uncertain. DNA for the CDR3: TGTGCCAGCAGTTACTCGATGCTCTCTGGGGCCAACGTCCTGACTTTC. This sequence encodes CASSYSMLSGANVLTF.